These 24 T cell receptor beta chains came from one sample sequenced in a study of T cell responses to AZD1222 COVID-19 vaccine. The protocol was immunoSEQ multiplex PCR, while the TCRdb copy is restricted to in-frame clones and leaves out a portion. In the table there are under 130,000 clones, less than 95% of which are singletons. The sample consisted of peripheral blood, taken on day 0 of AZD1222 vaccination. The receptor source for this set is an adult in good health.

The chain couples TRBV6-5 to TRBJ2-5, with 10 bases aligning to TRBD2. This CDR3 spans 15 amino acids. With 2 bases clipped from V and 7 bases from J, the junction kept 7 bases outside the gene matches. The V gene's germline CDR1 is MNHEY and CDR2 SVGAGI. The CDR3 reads CASSYGSGGSGTQYF. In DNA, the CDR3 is TGTGCCAGCAGTTACGGTAGCGGGGGGTCGGGGACCCAGTACTTC.

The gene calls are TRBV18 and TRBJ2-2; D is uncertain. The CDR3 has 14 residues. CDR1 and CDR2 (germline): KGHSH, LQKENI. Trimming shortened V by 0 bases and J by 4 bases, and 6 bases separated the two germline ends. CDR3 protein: CASSPPGGTGELFF. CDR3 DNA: TGTGCCAGCTCACCACCGGGTGGCACCGGGGAGCTGTTTTTT.

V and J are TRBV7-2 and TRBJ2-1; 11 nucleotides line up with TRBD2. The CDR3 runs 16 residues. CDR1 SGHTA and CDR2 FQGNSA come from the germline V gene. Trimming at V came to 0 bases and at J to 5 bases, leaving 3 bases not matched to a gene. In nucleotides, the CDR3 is TGTGCCAGCAGCTTAGCCGGGACTAGCGGTAACAATGAGCAGTTCTTC. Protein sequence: CASSLAGTSGNNEQFF.

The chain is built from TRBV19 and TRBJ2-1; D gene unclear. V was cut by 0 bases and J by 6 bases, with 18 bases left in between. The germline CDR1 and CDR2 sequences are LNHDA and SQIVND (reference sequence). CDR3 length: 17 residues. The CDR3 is CASSIDEYAPRLNEQFF. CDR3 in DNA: TGTGCCAGTAGTATAGATGAGTACGCTCCCCGGCTCAATGAGCAGTTCTTC.

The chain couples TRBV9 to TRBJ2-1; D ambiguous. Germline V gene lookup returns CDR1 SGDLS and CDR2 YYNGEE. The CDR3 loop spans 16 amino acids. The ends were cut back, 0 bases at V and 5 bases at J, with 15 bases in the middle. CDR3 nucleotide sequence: TGTGCCAGCAGCGTAGGTATAGTTTCCGCTAACAATGAGCAGTTCTTC. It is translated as CASSVGIVSANNEQFF. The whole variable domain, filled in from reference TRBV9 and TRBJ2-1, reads DSGVTQTPKHLITATGQRVTLRCSPRSGDLSVYWYQQSLDQGLQFLIQYYNGEERAKGNILERFSAQQFPDLHSELNLSSLELGDSALYFCASSVGIVSANNEQFFGPGTRLTVL.

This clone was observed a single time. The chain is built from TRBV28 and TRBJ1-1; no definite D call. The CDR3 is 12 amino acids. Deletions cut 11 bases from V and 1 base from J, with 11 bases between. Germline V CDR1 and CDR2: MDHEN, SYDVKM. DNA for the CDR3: TGTGCCGTACGCTTGGGGAACACTGAAGCTTTCTTT. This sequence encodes CAVRLGNTEAFF.

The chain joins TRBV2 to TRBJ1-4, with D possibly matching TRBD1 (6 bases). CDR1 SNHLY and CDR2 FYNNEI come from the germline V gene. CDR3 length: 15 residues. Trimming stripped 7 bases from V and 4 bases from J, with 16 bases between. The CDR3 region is CASNDRRRGNEKLFF. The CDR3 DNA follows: TGTGCCAGCAACGACAGGCGGAGGGGTAATGAAAAACTGTTTTTT.

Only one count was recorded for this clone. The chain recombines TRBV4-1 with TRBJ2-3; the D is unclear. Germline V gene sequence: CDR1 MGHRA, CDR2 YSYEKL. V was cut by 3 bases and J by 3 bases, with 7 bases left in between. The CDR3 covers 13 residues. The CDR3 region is CASSHPKTDTQYF. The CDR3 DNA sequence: TGCGCCAGCAGCCACCCGAAGACAGATACGCAGTATTTT.

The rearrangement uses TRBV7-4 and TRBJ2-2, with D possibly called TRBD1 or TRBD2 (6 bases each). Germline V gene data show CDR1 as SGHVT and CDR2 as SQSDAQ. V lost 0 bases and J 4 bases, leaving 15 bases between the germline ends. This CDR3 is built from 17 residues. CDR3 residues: CASSLALGGGPTGELFF. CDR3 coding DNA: TGTGCCAGCAGCTTAGCCCTCGGGGGCGGTCCCACCGGGGAGCTGTTTTTT.

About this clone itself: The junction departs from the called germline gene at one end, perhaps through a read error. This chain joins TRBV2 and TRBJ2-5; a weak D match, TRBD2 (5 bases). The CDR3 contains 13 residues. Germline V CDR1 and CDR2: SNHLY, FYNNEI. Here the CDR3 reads CASSEGSGETQYF. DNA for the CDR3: TGTGCCAGCAGCGAAGGGAGTGGGGAGACCCAGTACTTC.

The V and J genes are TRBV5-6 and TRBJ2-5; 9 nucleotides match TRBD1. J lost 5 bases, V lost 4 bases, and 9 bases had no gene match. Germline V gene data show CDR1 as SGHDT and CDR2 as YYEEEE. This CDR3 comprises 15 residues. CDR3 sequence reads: CASSPVQGARETQYF. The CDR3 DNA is TGTGCCAGCAGCCCAGTACAGGGGGCTAGGGAGACCCAGTACTTC. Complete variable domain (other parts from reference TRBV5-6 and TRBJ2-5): DAGVTQSPTHLIKTRGQQVTLRCSPKSGHDTVSWYQQALGQGPQFIFQYYEEEERQRGNFPDRFSGHQFPNYSSELNVNALLLGDSALYLCASSPVQGARETQYFGPGTRLLVL.

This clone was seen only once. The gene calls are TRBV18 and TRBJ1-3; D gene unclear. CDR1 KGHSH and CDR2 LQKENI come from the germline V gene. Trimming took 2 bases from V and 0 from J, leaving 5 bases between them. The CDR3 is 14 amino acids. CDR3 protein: CASSPGISGNTIYF. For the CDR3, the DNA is TGTGCCAGCTCACCAGGCATCTCTGGAAACACCATATATTTT.

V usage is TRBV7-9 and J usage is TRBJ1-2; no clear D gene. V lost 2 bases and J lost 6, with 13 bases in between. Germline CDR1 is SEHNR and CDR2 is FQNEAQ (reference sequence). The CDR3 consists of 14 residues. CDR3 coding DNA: TGTGCCAGCAGCTTAATGGCTGCCCTGGATGGCTACACCTTC. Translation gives CASSLMAALDGYTF.

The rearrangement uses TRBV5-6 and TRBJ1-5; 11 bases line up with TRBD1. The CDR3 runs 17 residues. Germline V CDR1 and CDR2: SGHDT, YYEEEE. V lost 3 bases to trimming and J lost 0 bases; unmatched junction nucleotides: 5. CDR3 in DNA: TGTGCCAGCAGCTCGGGACAGGGGGTGTATAGCAATCAGCCCCAGCATTTT. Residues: CASSSGQGVYSNQPQHF.

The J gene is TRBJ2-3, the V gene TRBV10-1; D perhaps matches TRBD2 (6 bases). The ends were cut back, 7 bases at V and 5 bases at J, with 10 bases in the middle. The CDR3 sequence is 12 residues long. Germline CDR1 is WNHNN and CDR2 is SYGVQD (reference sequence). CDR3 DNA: TGCGCCAGCATCCCGGGACTAGATACGCAGTATTTT. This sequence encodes CASIPGLDTQYF.

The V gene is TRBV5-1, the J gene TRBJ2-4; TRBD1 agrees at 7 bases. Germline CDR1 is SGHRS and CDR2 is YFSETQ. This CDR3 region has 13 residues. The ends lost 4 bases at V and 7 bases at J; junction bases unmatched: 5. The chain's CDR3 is CASSPGQRNIQYF. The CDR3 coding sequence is TGCGCCAGCAGCCCGGGACAGAGGAACATTCAGTACTTC.

The CDR3 spells CASSFRGGGEKLFF. The CDR3 DNA follows: TGTGCCAGCAGTTTTAGAGGGGGCGGGGAAAAACTGTTTTTT. The rearrangement uses TRBV27 and TRBJ1-4; 7 nucleotides line up with TRBD1. V gave up 3 bases and J gave up 8 bases; unmatched junction bases: 6. The CDR3 runs 14 residues. The V gene's germline CDR1 is MNHEY and CDR2 SMNVEV (reference sequence).

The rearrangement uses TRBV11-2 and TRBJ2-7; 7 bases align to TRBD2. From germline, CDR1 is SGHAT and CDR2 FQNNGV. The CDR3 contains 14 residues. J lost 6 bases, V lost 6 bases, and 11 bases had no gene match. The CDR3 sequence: CASSPMVSGAEQYF. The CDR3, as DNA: TGTGCCAGCAGTCCGATGGTAAGCGGGGCCGAGCAGTACTTC.

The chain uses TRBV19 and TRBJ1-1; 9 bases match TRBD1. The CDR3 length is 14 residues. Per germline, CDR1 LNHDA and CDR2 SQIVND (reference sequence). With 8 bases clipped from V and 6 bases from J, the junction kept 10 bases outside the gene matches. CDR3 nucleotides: TGTGCCAGTTCGGACCGGGACAGGGTTTCTGAAGCTTTCTTT. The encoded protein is CASSDRDRVSEAFF.

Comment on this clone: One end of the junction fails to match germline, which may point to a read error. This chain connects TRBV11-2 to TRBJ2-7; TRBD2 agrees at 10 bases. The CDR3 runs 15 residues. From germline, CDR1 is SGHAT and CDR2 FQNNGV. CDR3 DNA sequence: TGTGCGAGCAGGCGAGCGGGGGGGAGCTCCTACGAGCAGTACTTC. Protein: CASRRAGGSSYEQYF.

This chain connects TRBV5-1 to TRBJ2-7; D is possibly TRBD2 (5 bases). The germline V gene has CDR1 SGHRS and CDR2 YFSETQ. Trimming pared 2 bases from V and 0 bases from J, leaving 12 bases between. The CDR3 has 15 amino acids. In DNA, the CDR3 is TGCGCCAGCAGCTTCGGGGATACCTCCTCCTACGAGCAGTACTTC. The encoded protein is CASSFGDTSSYEQYF. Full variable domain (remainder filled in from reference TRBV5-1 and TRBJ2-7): KAGVTQTPRYLIKTRGQQVTLSCSPISGHRSVSWYQQTPGQGLQFLFEYFSETQRNKGNFPGRFSGRQFSNSRSEMNVSTLELGDSALYLCASSFGDTSSYEQYFGPGTRLTVT.

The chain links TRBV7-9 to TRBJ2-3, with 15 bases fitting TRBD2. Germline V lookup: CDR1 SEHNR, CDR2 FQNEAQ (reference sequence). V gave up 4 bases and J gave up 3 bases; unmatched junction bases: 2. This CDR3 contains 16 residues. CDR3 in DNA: TGTGCCAGCAGCTCCGGGACTAGCGGGGGGACAGATACGCAGTATTTT. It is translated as CASSSGTSGGTDTQYF.

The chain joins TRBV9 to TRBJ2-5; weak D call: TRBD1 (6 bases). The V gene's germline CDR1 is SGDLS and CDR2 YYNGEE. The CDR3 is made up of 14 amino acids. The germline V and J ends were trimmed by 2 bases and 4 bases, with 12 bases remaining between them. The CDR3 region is CASSVGATRETQYF. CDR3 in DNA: TGTGCCAGCAGCGTGGGGGCGACCAGAGAGACCCAGTACTTC.

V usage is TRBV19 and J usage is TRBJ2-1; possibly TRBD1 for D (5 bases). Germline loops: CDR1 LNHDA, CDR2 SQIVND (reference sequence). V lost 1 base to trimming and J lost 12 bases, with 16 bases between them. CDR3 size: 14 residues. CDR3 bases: TGTGCCAGTAGTATAGGGGTCCCAACAGGTTGGCAGTTCTTC. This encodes CASSIGVPTGWQFF. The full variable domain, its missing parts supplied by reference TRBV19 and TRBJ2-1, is DGGITQSPKYLFRKEGQNVTLSCEQNLNHDAMYWYRQDPGQGLRLIYYSQIVNDFQKGDIAEGYSVSREKKESFPLTVTSAQKNPTAFYLCASSIGVPTGWQFFGPGTRLTVL.